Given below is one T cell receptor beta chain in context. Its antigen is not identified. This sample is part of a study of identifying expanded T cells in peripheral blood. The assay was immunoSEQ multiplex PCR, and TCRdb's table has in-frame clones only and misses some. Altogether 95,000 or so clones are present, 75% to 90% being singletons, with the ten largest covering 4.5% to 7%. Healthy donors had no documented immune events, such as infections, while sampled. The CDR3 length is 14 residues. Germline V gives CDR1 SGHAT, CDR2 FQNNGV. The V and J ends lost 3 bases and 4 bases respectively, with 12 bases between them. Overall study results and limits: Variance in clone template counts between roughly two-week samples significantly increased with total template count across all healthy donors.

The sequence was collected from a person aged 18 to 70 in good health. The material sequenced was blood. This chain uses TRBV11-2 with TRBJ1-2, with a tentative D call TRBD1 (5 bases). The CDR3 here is CASSLYTGSYGYTF. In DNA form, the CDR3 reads TGTGCCAGCAGCTTGTACACAGGATCCTATGGCTACACCTTC. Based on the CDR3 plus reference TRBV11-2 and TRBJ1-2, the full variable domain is EAGVAQSPRYKIIEKRQSVAFWCNPISGHATLYWYQQILGQGPKLLIQFQNNGVVDDSQLPKDRFSAERLKGVDSTLKIQPAKLEDSAVYLCASSLYTGSYGYTFGSGTRLTVV.